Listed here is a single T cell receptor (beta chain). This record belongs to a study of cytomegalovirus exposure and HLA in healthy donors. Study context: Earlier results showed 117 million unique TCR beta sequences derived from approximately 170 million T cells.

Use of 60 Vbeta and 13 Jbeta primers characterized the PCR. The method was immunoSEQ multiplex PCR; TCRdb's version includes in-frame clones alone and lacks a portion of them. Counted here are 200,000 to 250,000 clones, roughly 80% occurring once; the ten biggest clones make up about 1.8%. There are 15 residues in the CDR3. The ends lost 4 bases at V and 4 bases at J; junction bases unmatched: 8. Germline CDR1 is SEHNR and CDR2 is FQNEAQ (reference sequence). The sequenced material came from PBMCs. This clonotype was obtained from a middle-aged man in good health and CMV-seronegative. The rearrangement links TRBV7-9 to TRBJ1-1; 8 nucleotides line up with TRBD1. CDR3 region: CASSSLRTGTTEAFF. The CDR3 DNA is TGTGCCAGCAGCTCACTACGGACAGGGACCACTGAAGCTTTCTTT.